Below, one TCR beta chain is given with its context. These data originate in a study of blood T cell repertoires in COVID-19. The overall study: Italy, Spain and the United States were the sources of the convalescent and acute COVID-19 samples. Sources were T cells, B-cell-depleted T cells, or PBMCs; the material itself was cDNA or gDNA.

Germline V gene data show CDR1 as SGHKS and CDR2 as YYEKEE (reference sequence). The CDR3 is 14 residues long. V lost 1 base and J lost 7, with 9 bases in between. Original processing methods: Estimates of nucleated cell counts were drawn from the amplification of reference gene primers. The protocol was immunoSEQ multiplex PCR, while the TCRdb copy is restricted to in-frame clones and leaves out a portion. V, J and clone size are those of that table, while D and trimming were read from the DNA. The sample shows 65,000 to 90,000 clones, 89% of them seen only once. The chain carries TRBV5-5 and TRBJ1-6; a weak D match, TRBD1 (5 bases). The receptor comes from a man in his fifties with acute or convalescent COVID-19. Sequenced sample: peripheral blood. CDR3 loop: CASSLQGSNSPLHF. DNA for the CDR3: TGTGCCAGCAGCTTGCAGGGTAGCAATTCACCCCTCCACTTT.